A selection of T cell receptor beta chains follows, all from one sample in a study of technical replicates of blood from a handful of donors. This table comes from immunoSEQ multiplex PCR, and its TCRdb copy is limited to in-frame clones, with some not included. The sample shows nearly 95,000 clones, 96% of them seen only once. Sequencing used T cells isolated from PBMCs. These receptor sequences come from a human donor in good health. Each CDR3 is given with its conserved first and last residue. D genes are given only for firm matches. Clone sizes are given selectively: once, few, many, or a class where the clone is expanded.

length	D	J	size	V	CDR3	DNA
11	.	TRBJ1-1	.	TRBV6-5	CASRQGGEAFF	TGTGCCAGCAGACAAGGAGGCGAAGCTTTCTTT
14	.	TRBJ1-5	.	TRBV19	CASSWSTGDQPQHF	TGTGCCAGTAGTTGGTCGACAGGCGACCAGCCCCAGCATTTT
11	TRBD1	TRBJ2-2	.	TRBV10-3	CATTGQGRLFF	TGTGCCACAACAGGACAGGGAAGGCTGTTTTTT
16	TRBD2	TRBJ2-3	.	TRBV6-6	CASSYSHAGGTDTQYF	TGTGCCAGCAGTTACTCGCACGCGGGAGGAACAGATACGCAGTATTTT
16	.	TRBJ1-5	.	TRBV19	CASSIPGTPSNQPQHF	TGTGCCAGTAGTATCCCCGGGACACCAAGCAATCAGCCCCAGCATTTT
14	TRBD1	TRBJ1-2	.	TRBV7-2	CASSSSGTAYGYTF	TGTGCCAGCAGCTCATCGGGGACAGCCTATGGCTACACCTTC
20	.	TRBJ2-1	once	TRBV27	CASSPLGTDRVRFQGNEQFF	TGTGCCAGCAGTCCTCTCGGAACAGACCGGGTACGTTTCCAGGGCAATGAGCAGTTCTTC
16	.	TRBJ2-2	.	TRBV9	CASSPQQGLNTGELFF	TGTGCCAGCAGCCCCCAGCAGGGCCTGAACACCGGGGAGCTGTTTTTT
14	.	TRBJ1-1	few	TRBV4-2	CASSQDRLGGEAFF	TGTGCCAGCAGCCAAGATCGACTCGGGGGGGAAGCTTTCTTT
18	.	TRBJ2-6	.	TRBV7-9	CASSFSRTASSGANVLTF	TGTGCCAGCAGCTTCTCCAGGACAGCCTCCTCTGGGGCCAACGTCCTGACTTTC
22	TRBD2	TRBJ2-1	once	TRBV30	CAWASRTPGLAGKHSVYNEQFF	TGTGCCTGGGCTTCAAGGACACCGGGACTAGCGGGCAAACACAGCGTCTACAATGAGCAGTTCTTC
17	TRBD2	TRBJ2-4	.	TRBV4-3	CASSRASGSKDKNIQYF	TGCGCCAGCAGCCGAGCTAGCGGGAGTAAGGACAAAAACATTCAGTACTTC
14	.	TRBJ1-5	.	TRBV7-2	CASSFTESNQPQHF	TGTGCCAGCAGCTTCACAGAGAGCAATCAGCCCCAGCATTTT
15	TRBD1	TRBJ1-4	.	TRBV7-9	CAIPIPGQGNEKLFF	TGTGCCATTCCTATCCCGGGACAGGGTAATGAAAAACTGTTTTTT
12	.	TRBJ2-7	once	TRBV2	CASSSLGFEQYF	TGTGCCAGCAGTTCACTAGGGTTCGAGCAGTACTTC
12	.	TRBJ2-7	.	TRBV2	CASRTGVYEQYF	TGTGCCAGCAGAACGGGGGTTTACGAGCAGTACTTC
14	.	TRBJ2-3	.	TRBV30	CAWGTGPSTDTQYF	TGTGCCTGGGGGACTGGACCAAGCACAGATACGCAGTATTTT
19	.	TRBJ2-3	.	TRBV12-1	CASSSAWTSGVTCRDTQYF	TGTGCCAGCAGCTCTGCCTGGACTAGCGGGGTGACCTGCCGAGATACGCAGTATTTT
15	TRBD1	TRBJ2-7	once	TRBV9	CASSPGTAATYEQYF	TGTGCCAGCAGCCCAGGGACAGCTGCAACCTACGAGCAGTACTTC
13	.	TRBJ1-1	.	TRBV7-2	CASSFYLNTEAFF	TGTGCCAGCAGCTTCTACCTGAACACTGAAGCTTTCTTT
11	.	TRBJ2-3	.	TRBV6-5	CASSQRDTQYF	TGTGCCAGCAGCCAGCGAGATACGCAGTATTTT
14	.	TRBJ1-1	.	TRBV16	CASSQSEENTEAFF	TGTGCCAGCAGCCAATCCGAGGAGAACACTGAAGCTTTCTTT
14	.	TRBJ2-5	.	TRBV30	CAWSLQGGWETQYF	TGTGCCTGGAGCCTACAAGGAGGGTGGGAGACCCAGTACTTC
15	TRBD1	TRBJ2-1	.	TRBV5-6	CASSLSAGGTNEQFF	TGTGCCAGCAGCTTGTCGGCAGGGGGCACGAATGAGCAGTTCTTC
12	.	TRBJ2-3	.	TRBV15	CATSELQGTQYF	TGTGCCACCAGCGAACTGCAGGGCACGCAGTATTTT
14	.	TRBJ1-5	.	TRBV29-1	CSVAPATNNQPQHF	TGCAGCGTGGCCCCCGCGACAAATAATCAGCCCCAGCATTTT
14	.	TRBJ1-1	medium-sized	TRBV5-1	CASSPRAGSTEAFF	TGCGCCAGCAGCCCTCGGGCTGGGAGCACTGAAGCTTTCTTT
13	.	TRBJ1-4	.	TRBV7-2	CASSLTRDEKLFF	TGTGCCAGCAGCTTAACGAGGGATGAAAAACTGTTTTTT